This T cell receptor (beta chain) was documented in a study of CD8 T cells in Susac syndrome (dated by TCRdb to about 2019). Regarding the complete study: Of the Susac syndrome patients who were sequenced, roughly six had clinically active disease and roughly 8 were in clinical remission. At blood withdrawal, Susac syndrome patients were either therapy-naive, taking corticosteroids (in some cases with IVIg as well), or taking IVIg alone. The study used repertoire sequencing to test whether antigen drove CD8+ T cell activation and differentiation in Susac syndrome.

RNA was extracted using the RNeasy kit, and roughly 0.5 to 1 ug of the RNA was reverse transcribed with random hexamers. The immunoSEQ multiplex PCR assay, which covers 54 Vbeta and 13 Jbeta segments, was used to amplify TCR beta CDR3 regions. PCR amplification bias was corrected using a synthetic template baseline for primer optimization and computational correction. The source study handled its data this way. Reads were annotated to V, D and J genes per IMGT and analyzed with immunoSEQ Analyzer, keeping only productive sequences. Clonality was calculated as one minus the Shannon entropy normalized by log2 of the number of productive unique sequences. Public and private clones were assessed among the 100 most prevalent clones of each patient and control. Susac-specific clones were defined as absent from healthy and MS cohorts, 1052 published viral clones and other ImmuneACCESS disease sequences. Clones were called with MiXCR by TCRdb after fastp trimmed the public reads at Q25, and only in-frame beta chains were retained. Each record represents a unique CDR3 protein, reported with the most common genes and DNA among its rows. These V and J calls rely on TCRdb rather than the paper's analysis. This sample gives roughly 200,000 distinct CDR3 sequences in total; roughly 94% of them show up just once. In total, the top ten clones hold 0.099% of the sample.

This clonotype was recorded only once. Its specific antigen is unknown. There are no base qualities to consult, and no much larger clone falls within one base. Evidence from one read is weak. The full study reports these points: No clonal expansion was detected in the CD4+ T cell repertoire of Susac syndrome patients. The number of individuals in the TCR sequencing and HLA analysis was recognized as being relatively small.

High-throughput TCR beta sequencing profiled peripheral blood CD8+ and CD4+ T cells from healthy donors, Susac syndrome patients and multiple sclerosis patients. The Susac syndrome patients fulfilled recently defined diagnostic criteria for definite or probable disease. CD8+ TEMRA cells were enriched by FACS, while bulk CD8+ and CD4+ T cells were purified by magnetic negative isolation. Blood was collected in EDTA tubes and processed within 24 hours, with PBMCs isolated through density gradient centrifugation. PBMCs intended for TCR sequencing were cryopreserved in liquid nitrogen and thawed later in a water bath at 37 degrees C. A purity of at least 90% was achieved for sorted or isolated CD4+, CD8+ and CD8+ TEMRA cells. From the cysteine through the phenylalanine, the CDR3 covers 14 amino acids. Of the read, only the CDR3 DNA is kept; its 42 bases are in frame from base 1. Based on the germline V gene, the CDR1 and CDR2 sequences are SGHDT and YYEEEE. Trimming removed 2 bases from V and 3 bases from J, leaving 10 bases between the germline ends.

The source is a human donor with Susac syndrome. Sample: CD4+ T cells from PBMCs. The rearrangement joined TRBV5-6 to TRBJ2-3, with a tentative D gene TRBD1 over 6 matching bases. The sequence in DNA is TGTGCCAGCAGCTTAAAGGGGGTAACAGATACGCAGTATTTT. Its protein is CASSLKGVTDTQYF.